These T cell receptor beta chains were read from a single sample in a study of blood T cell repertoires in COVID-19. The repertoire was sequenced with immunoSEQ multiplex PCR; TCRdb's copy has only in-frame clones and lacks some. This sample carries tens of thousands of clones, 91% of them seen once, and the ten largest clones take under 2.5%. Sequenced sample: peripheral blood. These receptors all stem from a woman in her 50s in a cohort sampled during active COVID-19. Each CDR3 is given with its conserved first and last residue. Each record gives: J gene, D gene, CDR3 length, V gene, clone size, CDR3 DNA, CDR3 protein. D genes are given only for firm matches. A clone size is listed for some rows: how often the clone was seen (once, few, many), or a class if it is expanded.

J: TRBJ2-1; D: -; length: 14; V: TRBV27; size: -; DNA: TGTGCCAGCAGTTTTCAGGGATTTGGGAATGAGCAGTTCTTC; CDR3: CASSFQGFGNEQFF
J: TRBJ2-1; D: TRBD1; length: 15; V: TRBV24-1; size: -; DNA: TGTGCCACCAGTGCTACCCGACAGGGGAACAATGAGCAGTTCTTC; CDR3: CATSATRQGNNEQFF
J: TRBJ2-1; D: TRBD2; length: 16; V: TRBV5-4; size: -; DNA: TGTGCCAGCAGCTTGGGGACTAGCGGGGGCCCGATTGGGGAGTTCTTC; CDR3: CASSLGTSGGPIGEFF
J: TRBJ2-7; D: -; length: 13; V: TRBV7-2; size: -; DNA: TGTGCCAGCAGCTATCAGGGTACCTACGAGCAGTACTTC; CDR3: CASSYQGTYEQYF
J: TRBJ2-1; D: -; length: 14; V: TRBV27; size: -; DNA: TGTGCCAGCAGTTGGTCGAGCCCCTACAATGAGCAGTTCTTC; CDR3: CASSWSSPYNEQFF
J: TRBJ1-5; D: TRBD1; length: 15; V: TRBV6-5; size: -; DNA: TGTGCCAGCAGTCAGGGGACGGACAGGCATCGGCCCCAGCATTTT; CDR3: CASSQGTDRHRPQHF
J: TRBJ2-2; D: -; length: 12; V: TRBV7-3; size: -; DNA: TGTGCCAGCAGCACGGGGGCCGGGGAGCTGTTTTTT; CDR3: CASSTGAGELFF
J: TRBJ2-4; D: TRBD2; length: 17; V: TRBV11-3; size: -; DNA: TGTGCCAGCAGCACCCCTCCGGCTAGCGGGAGTAGAGACATTCAGTACTTC; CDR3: CASSTPPASGSRDIQYF
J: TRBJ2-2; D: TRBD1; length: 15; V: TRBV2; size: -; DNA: TGTGCCAGCAGTGCAGGGGGCTGGAACACCGGGGAGCTGTTTTTT; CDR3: CASSAGGWNTGELFF
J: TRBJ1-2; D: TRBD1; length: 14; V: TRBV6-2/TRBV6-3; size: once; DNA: TGTGCCAGCAGCGGACAGGGCCCTAACTATGGCTACACCTTC; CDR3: CASSGQGPNYGYTF
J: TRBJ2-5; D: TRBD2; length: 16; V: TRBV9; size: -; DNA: TGTGCCAGCAGCGTAGGCGGAGCGGGGGGGCGGGAGACCCAGTACTTC; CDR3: CASSVGGAGGRETQYF
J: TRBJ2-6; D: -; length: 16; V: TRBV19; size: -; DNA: TGTGCCAGTAGTATCGATGTGAGCTCTGGGGCCAACGTCCTGACTTTC; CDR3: CASSIDVSSGANVLTF
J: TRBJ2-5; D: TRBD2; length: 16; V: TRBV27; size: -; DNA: TGTGCCAGCAGTGCGACTAGCGGGAGATTCAGGGAGACCCAGTACTTC; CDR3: CASSATSGRFRETQYF
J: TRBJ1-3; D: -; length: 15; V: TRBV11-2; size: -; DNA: TGTGCCAGCAGCCCAACCGGGACAACTGGAAACACCATATATTTT; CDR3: CASSPTGTTGNTIYF
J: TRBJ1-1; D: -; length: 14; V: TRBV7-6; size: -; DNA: TGTGCCAGCAGCTTAGACAGACAGAACACTGAAGCTTTCTTT; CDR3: CASSLDRQNTEAFF
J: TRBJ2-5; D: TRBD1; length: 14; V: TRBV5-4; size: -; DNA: TGTGCCAGCAGCTTGAACAGGGGACGGGAGACCCAGTACTTC; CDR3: CASSLNRGRETQYF
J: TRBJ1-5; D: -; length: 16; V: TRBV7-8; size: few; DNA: TGTGCCAGCACCAAGAGGGGAGGGGGTAGCAATCAGCCCCAGCATTTT; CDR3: CASTKRGGGSNQPQHF
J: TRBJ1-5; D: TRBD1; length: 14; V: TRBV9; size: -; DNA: TGTGCCAGCAGCGCCGACAGGGATCTTGGGCCCCAGCATTTT; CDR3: CASSADRDLGPQHF
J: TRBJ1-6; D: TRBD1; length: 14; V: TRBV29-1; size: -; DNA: TGCAGCGTTTGGACAGGGGAATATAATTCACCCCTCCACTTT; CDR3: CSVWTGEYNSPLHF
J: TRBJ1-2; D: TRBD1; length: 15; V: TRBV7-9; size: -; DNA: TGTGCCATCCCAAAAACCCAACAGGGGAACAATGGCTACACCTTC; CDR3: CAIPKTQQGNNGYTF
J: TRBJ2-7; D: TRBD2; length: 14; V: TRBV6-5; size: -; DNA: TGTGCCAGCAGTTACCTCCGGGAGGGGTACGAGCAGTACTTC; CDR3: CASSYLREGYEQYF
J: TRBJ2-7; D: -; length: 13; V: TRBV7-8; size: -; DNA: TGTGCCAGCAGCTTAACAGCAAAGAGCGAGCAGTACTTC; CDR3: CASSLTAKSEQYF
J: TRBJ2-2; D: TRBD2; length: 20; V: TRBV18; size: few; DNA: TGTGCCAGCTCACCATTTTCGGGACTAGCGGGGGGACGGAACACCGGGGAGCTGTTTTTT; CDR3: CASSPFSGLAGGRNTGELFF
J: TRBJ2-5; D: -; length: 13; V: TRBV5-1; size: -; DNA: TGCGCCAGCAGCTTGGGGGGCGATGAGACCCAGTACTTC; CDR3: CASSLGGDETQYF
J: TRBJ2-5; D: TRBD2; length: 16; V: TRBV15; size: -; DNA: TGTGCCACCAGCAGGAGGACTAGCGGGACCTCTGAGACCCAGTACTTC; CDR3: CATSRRTSGTSETQYF